The 9 T cell receptor beta chains reported below all come from one sample, sequenced in a study of spatial heterogeneity in lung cancer. Time point indicated: sample taken at primary tumor resection. Tumor, nontumor lung or frozen PBMC supplied whole RNA, sequenced without sorting. Each CDR3 protein is one row after TCRdb ran MiXCR on the 5' RACE reads. The table lists over 6,000 distinct CDR3 sequences, roughly 5.4% of them singletons. Sequencing was performed on PBMCs, taken at surgery. The receptors originated from a male donor with early-stage non-small cell lung cancer.

There are a few counts of this clonotype. The chain combines TRBV20-1 with TRBJ2-2; 9 bases align to TRBD2. The CDR3 contains 15 residues. The junction had 2 bases not matched to a gene; V was cut back by 0 bases and J by 3 bases. Germline V lookup: CDR1 DFQATT, CDR2 SNEGSKA (reference sequence). In DNA form, the CDR3 reads TGCAGTGCTAGAGACCTAGCGGGGTACACCGGGGAGCTGTTTTTT. The encoded protein is CSARDLAGYTGELFF.

This clonotype came up many times. The V and J genes are TRBV6-2 or TRBV6-3 and TRBJ1-1; 9 positions match TRBD1. CDR3 length: 14 amino acids. Trimming at V came to 6 bases and at J to 5 bases, leaving 7 bases not matched to a gene. Per the germline V gene, CDR1 is MNHEY and CDR2 is SVGEGT. Here the CDR3 DNA reads TGTGCCAGCAGGGTCGGGACAGGGTCAACTGAAGCTTTCTTT. This sequence encodes CASRVGTGSTEAFF.

This clonotype was observed many times. The DNA of the CDR3 is TGTGCCAGAGGACAGGGGGCTGGTCAGCCCCAGCATTTT. Its protein product is CARGQGAGQPQHF. The V and J genes are TRBV2 and TRBJ1-5; 11 bases match TRBD1. Germline V lookup: CDR1 SNHLY, CDR2 FYNNEI. The length of the CDR3 is 13 residues. The V segment lost 9 bases and the J segment 6 bases; nucleotides outside the gene matches: 4.

This clonotype has a count of ten or more. The chain employs TRBV9 and TRBJ1-1, with TRBD1 matching over 9 bases. The CDR3 runs to 15 residues. Germline CDR1 and CDR2: SGDLS and YYNGEE. Trimming took 0 bases from V and 8 from J; bases not matched to a gene: 8. The CDR3 reads CASSVALRGTGEAFF. The CDR3 DNA reads TGTGCCAGCAGCGTAGCTCTAAGAGGGACAGGGGAAGCTTTCTTT.

This clonotype was seen many times. This rearrangement joins TRBV9 to TRBJ2-5, with D possibly matching TRBD2 (6 bases). Per the germline V gene, CDR1 is SGDLS and CDR2 is YYNGEE. This CDR3 contains 16 residues. V lost 0 bases to trimming and J lost 1 base, with 13 bases between them. This chain's CDR3 is CASSVGVAEGQETQYF. The CDR3 region has the DNA TGTGCCAGCAGCGTAGGGGTAGCGGAGGGCCAAGAGACCCAGTACTTC.

In this sample, this clonotype turned up many times. V and J are TRBV3-1 and TRBJ2-3; tentatively, D is TRBD2 (6 bases). Trimming stripped 4 bases from V and 4 bases from J, with 9 bases between. The germline V gene has CDR1 LGHDT and CDR2 YNNKEL (reference sequence). The CDR3 extends over 13 amino acids. The CDR3 protein is CASSRGTSDTQYF. The CDR3 DNA reads TGTGCCAGCAGCCGGGGGACTTCAGATACGCAGTATTTT.

There are many counts of this clonotype. This chain uses TRBV29-1 with TRBJ1-2; no clear D gene. The CDR3 loop spans 12 amino acids. Trimming took 7 bases from V and 6 from J, leaving 15 bases between them. Germline CDR1 and CDR2: SQVTM and ANQGSEA. The CDR3 nucleotides read TGCAGCGCCGAGTCTAATGGGGATGGCTACACCTTC. Its translation is CSAESNGDGYTF.

Ten or more counts support this clonotype. The chain recombines TRBV6-5 with TRBJ2-4; no reliable D call. Germline loops: CDR1 MNHEY, CDR2 SVGAGI. Trimming took off 5 bases at V and 1 base at J, with 12 bases between the two ends. This CDR3 has 15 residues. The CDR3 bases are TGTGCCAGCAGTCCGGCGCAGGCGGCCAAAAACATTCAGTACTTC. As protein: CASSPAQAAKNIQYF.

Ten or more counts support this clonotype. The chain uses TRBV20-1 and TRBJ2-7; D gene unclear. The CDR3 contains 13 residues. The ends were cut back, 0 bases at V and 0 bases at J, with 6 bases in the middle. Germline loops: CDR1 DFQATT, CDR2 SNEGSKA (reference sequence). CDR3: CSARDWSSYEQYF. CDR3 in DNA: TGCAGTGCTAGAGATTGGAGCTCCTACGAGCAGTACTTC.